The 23 T cell receptor beta chains in this list originate from one sample, sequenced in a study of blood T cell repertoires in COVID-19. Clones were read by immunoSEQ multiplex PCR, and TCRdb kept only the in-frame ones, dropping some. The sample lists roughly 86,000 clones, about four fifths occurring once. Sequencing was done on a sample of peripheral blood. These receptors were taken from a woman in her seventies with acute or convalescent COVID-19.

V gene TRBV6-5 combines with J gene TRBJ2-1; D is perhaps TRBD1 (5 bases). The CDR3 is 15 residues long. Germline V gene data show CDR1 as MNHEY and CDR2 as SVGAGI. V was shortened by 8 bases and J by 0 bases, with 14 bases between the two germline ends. CDR3 in amino acids: CASFRQISSYNEQFF. CDR3 bases: TGTGCCAGCTTCCGACAGATTAGCTCCTACAATGAGCAGTTCTTC.

The rearrangement joins TRBV5-4 to TRBJ2-5, with no clear D. From germline, CDR1 is SGHNT and CDR2 YYREEE (reference sequence). The V end was cut by 7 bases, the J end by 0 bases, with 16 bases between. This CDR3 has 15 residues. The CDR3 sequence is CASSPKQPYQETQYF. In DNA form, the CDR3 reads TGTGCCAGCTCCCCGAAACAGCCCTACCAAGAGACCCAGTACTTC.

The gene calls are TRBV7-9 and TRBJ1-2; possible D gene TRBD1, 6 bases. The germline V and J ends were trimmed by 2 bases and 7 bases, with 20 bases remaining between them. CDR3 length: 16 amino acids. Germline V gives CDR1 SEHNR, CDR2 FQNEAQ (reference sequence). This CDR3 is CASSLTTLDSQGGYTF. In DNA form, the CDR3 reads TGTGCCAGCAGCTTAACTACTCTGGACAGCCAGGGTGGCTACACCTTC.

The chain employs TRBV9 and TRBJ1-2; D is undetermined. Trimming took off 4 bases at V and 3 bases at J, with 7 bases between the two ends. Germline assignment: CDR1 SGDLS and CDR2 YYNGEE. CDR3 length: 12 residues. CDR3 in amino acids: CASSPRDYGYTF. CDR3 DNA sequence: TGTGCCAGCAGCCCCCGGGACTATGGCTACACCTTC. Drawing the rest from reference TRBV9 and TRBJ1-2, the complete variable domain is DSGVTQTPKHLITATGQRVTLRCSPRSGDLSVYWYQQSLDQGLQFLIQYYNGEERAKGNILERFSAQQFPDLHSELNLSSLELGDSALYFCASSPRDYGYTFGSGTRLTVV.

The J gene is TRBJ1-1, the V gene TRBV6-5; TRBD1 matches at 8 bases. Losses at the gene ends were 10 bases for V and 3 bases for J; bases not matched to a gene: 7. This CDR3 contains 13 residues. The germline V gene has CDR1 MNHEY and CDR2 SVGAGI. As DNA, the CDR3 is TGTGCCACCCAACAGGGGGGGTACACTGAAGCTTTCTTT. Translated, it gives CATQQGGYTEAFF.

A single count supports this clone. This sequence joins TRBV20-1 and TRBJ1-2; D may be TRBD1 (6 bases). Trimming took 4 bases from V and 4 from J, leaving 7 bases between them. The CDR3 has 11 residues. CDR1 is DFQATT and CDR2 is SNEGSKA in the germline V gene (reference sequence). CDR3 nucleotide sequence: TGCAGTGCTATCAGGGGCTATGGCTACACCTTC. Protein product: CSAIRGYGYTF.

This CDR3 reads CASSQGAFYNEQFF. The CDR3 DNA is TGTGCCAGCAGCCAAGGCGCGTTCTACAATGAGCAGTTCTTC. The chain uses TRBV3-1 (or the pseudogene TRBV3-2) and TRBJ2-1, with D hard to call. Per germline, CDR1 LGHDT and CDR2 YNNKEL (reference sequence). The CDR3 runs 14 residues. V was trimmed by 1 base and J by 3 bases, leaving 7 bases between them.

This clone was observed a single time. This chain links TRBV5-6 with TRBJ2-2; D uncertain. The V gene lost 4 bases and the J gene lost 1 base, with 14 bases spanning the gap. The CDR3 runs 16 residues. The germline V gene encodes CDR1 SGHDT and CDR2 YYEEEE. CDR3 region: CASSNGATMNTGELFF. The CDR3 coding sequence is TGTGCCAGCAGCAACGGAGCAACTATGAACACCGGGGAGCTGTTTTTT.

This clone appeared once. The J gene is TRBJ1-1, the V gene TRBV6-5, with a possible D match to TRBD1 (6 bases). Trimming shortened V by 6 bases and J by 10 bases, and 18 bases separated the two germline ends. The CDR3 is made up of 13 amino acids. Germline loops: CDR1 MNHEY, CDR2 SVGAGI. CDR3 DNA: TGTGCCAGCAGAAAAGACCGGGAAGGGGGAGCTTTCTTT. It specifies CASRKDREGGAFF.

The chain recombines TRBV28 with TRBJ1-2; D remains ambiguous. Trimming cost V 3 bases and J 8 bases, with 16 bases left between them. CDR1 is MDHEN and CDR2 is SYDVKM in the germline V gene. This CDR3 is built from 14 residues. The CDR3 coding sequence is TGTGCCAGCAGTTTTGACAATGGGTATCGGGGCTACACCTTC. The encoded protein is CASSFDNGYRGYTF.

This chain joins TRBV19 and TRBJ2-7, with TRBD1 as a possible D gene (6 bases). V lost 6 bases and J lost 0, with 12 bases in between. The CDR3 length is 14 residues. Germline V CDR1 and CDR2: LNHDA, SQIVND (reference sequence). The DNA for the CDR3 is TGTGCCAGTAGCCACCAAGGGGGCTCCTACGAGCAGTACTTC. Translated, it gives CASSHQGGSYEQYF.

The chain recombines TRBV24-1 with TRBJ1-1; possible D gene TRBD1, 5 bases. CDR1 KGHDR and CDR2 SFDVKD come from the germline V gene. The CDR3 consists of 15 residues. The V end lost 5 bases, the J end lost 7 bases, and 19 bases lay between the germline ends. CDR3 sequence (DNA): TGTGCCACCAGTGCCGGACCGAGGCAGGGAGGTGAAGCTTTCTTT. Its translation: CATSAGPRQGGEAFF.

A note on this clone: An end of the junction does not agree with germline; a read error may underlie this. The chain combines TRBV2 with TRBJ2-1; 7 bases agree with TRBD1. Germline V lookup: CDR1 SNHLY, CDR2 FYNNEI. The length of the CDR3 is 15 residues. CDR3 loop: CASSEGDSTYNEQFF. The CDR3 coding sequence is TGTGCCAGTAGTGAAGGGGACAGCACGTACAATGAGCAGTTCTTC.

This clone was picked up a small number of times. The gene calls are TRBV18 and TRBJ1-1; D is perhaps TRBD1 (5 bases). Germline CDR1 KGHSH, CDR2 LQKENI. V was shortened by 3 bases and J by 4 bases, with 12 bases between the two germline ends. The CDR3 sequence is 14 residues long. For the CDR3, the DNA is TGTGCCAGCTCACCCCTCAGCCAGGGCACTGAAGCTTTCTTT. This translates into CASSPLSQGTEAFF.

This rearrangement joins TRBV6-5 to TRBJ1-4; D is uncertain. The CDR3 consists of 14 residues. In germline, CDR1 is MNHEY, CDR2 SVGAGI. Trimming stripped 7 bases from V and 2 bases from J, with 11 bases between. The CDR3 DNA reads TGTGCCAGCAAAGGGCCGGGGACTAATGAAAAACTGTTTTTT. Translating gives CASKGPGTNEKLFF.

In this sample, this clone turned up many times. The chain carries TRBV7-6 and TRBJ1-3; D not resolved. The CDR3 has 16 amino acids. Germline V CDR1 and CDR2: SGHVS, FNYEAQ. V shed 11 bases and J shed 2 bases, with 22 bases lying between them. The CDR3 sequence: CASSSPLGVPGNTIYF. The CDR3 bases are TGTGCCTCCTCCAGCCCCCTAGGTGTCCCTGGAAACACCATATATTTT. The full variable domain, in which reference TRBV7-6 and TRBJ1-3 provide the parts outside the CDR3, is GAGVSQSPRYKVTKRGQDVALRCDPISGHVSLYWYRQALGQGPEFLTYFNYEAQQDKSGLPNDRFSAERPEGSISTLTIQRTEQRDSAMYRCASSSPLGVPGNTIYFGEGSWLTVV.

This rearrangement joins TRBV28 to TRBJ1-2, with 7 bases lining up with TRBD1. V gave up 6 bases and J gave up 2 bases; unmatched junction bases: 6. CDR1 MDHEN and CDR2 SYDVKM come from the germline V gene. This CDR3 has 14 amino acids. CDR3 coding DNA: TGTGCCAGCAGAGAAGGGGGCTCAAACTATGGCTACACCTTC. Translation gives CASREGGSNYGYTF.

This rearrangement joins TRBV27 to TRBJ1-2; TRBD1 matches 7 bases. The CDR3 has 14 amino acids. CDR1 and CDR2 from the germline V gene are MNHEY and SMNVEV (reference sequence). V lost 5 bases and J lost 0; bases outside the gene matches: 3. The CDR3 nucleotides are TGTGCCAGCAGTCGGACAGGAGCTAACTATGGCTACACCTTC. This translates into CASSRTGANYGYTF.

This clone was recorded a few times. The J gene is TRBJ2-7, the V gene TRBV2; the D is unclear. The germline V gene encodes CDR1 SNHLY and CDR2 FYNNEI. The CDR3 loop spans 12 amino acids. The ends were cut back, 3 bases at V and 2 bases at J, with 5 bases in the middle. The DNA of the CDR3 is TGTGCCAGCAGTGACCCGGCCTACGAGCAGTACTTC. The encoded protein is CASSDPAYEQYF.

DNA of the CDR3: TGCGCCAGCAGCTTGGCAGGCAGAGCGAACACCGGGGAGCTGTTTTTT. Translating gives CASSLAGRANTGELFF. This chain joins TRBV5-1 and TRBJ2-2; D is uncertain. Germline V gene data show CDR1 as SGHRS and CDR2 as YFSETQ. The V end lost 0 bases, the J end lost 0 bases, and 9 bases lay between the germline ends. The CDR3 sequence is 16 residues long.

In its sample, this clone was seen once. The V and J genes are TRBV27 and TRBJ2-2; D is possibly TRBD2 (6 bases). V was cut by 3 bases and J by 5 bases, with 13 bases left in between. The CDR3 is 15 residues long. Germline loops: CDR1 MNHEY, CDR2 SMNVEV (reference sequence). The CDR3 coding sequence is TGTGCCAGCAGTTTGGGGGGTATTGGGACCGGGGAGCTGTTTTTT. Its protein is CASSLGGIGTGELFF.

V gene TRBV4-1 combines with J gene TRBJ1-3; tentatively, D is TRBD1 (6 bases). CDR1 is MGHRA, CDR2 YSYEKL, per germline. The CDR3 covers 16 residues. Trimming removed 0 bases at V and 0 bases at J, with 9 bases between. CDR3 bases: TGCGCCAGCAGCCAAGAAGGGGGTAGCTCTGGAAACACCATATATTTT. This encodes CASSQEGGSSGNTIYF.

This clone was picked up one time. CDR3 nucleotide sequence: TGTGCCAGTACCCTCCGGAACGGGAATGAAAAACTGTTTTTT. The encoded protein is CASTLRNGNEKLFF. This sequence joins TRBV19 and TRBJ1-4; D gene ambiguous. The CDR3 totals 14 residues. Germline CDR1 reads LNHDA; CDR2 reads SQIVND (reference sequence). Trimming cost V 7 bases and J 5 bases, with 14 bases left between them.